This T cell receptor (beta chain) was obtained from a study of blood T cell repertoires in COVID-19. Study-wide background: Samples came from the United States, Italy and Spain, spanning acute and convalescent COVID-19. The analysed material was cDNA or gDNA that came from T cells, B-cell-depleted T cells, or PBMCs.

This clone came up once. Study processing details: From reference gene primer amplification, estimates of nucleated cell counts were derived. Clones were sequenced by immunoSEQ multiplex PCR, and TCRdb holds only the in-frame ones, with some missing. V and J calls and clone size are as listed in that table; D and trimming were resolved from the DNA. Of roughly 110,000 clones listed, around 89% were seen once; the top ten hold 4% to 6%. CDR3 length: 13 residues. CDR1 is MNHEY, CDR2 SVGEGT, per germline. V shed 4 bases, J shed 5 bases, and the junction held 4 bases outside the gene matches. The sample consisted of peripheral blood. This sequence joins TRBV6-2 or TRBV6-3 and TRBJ2-5; 7 nucleotides agree with TRBD2. The source is a man between 40 and 49 years old with active or convalescent COVID-19. The CDR3 reads CASSSGGWETQYF. The CDR3 DNA is TGTGCCAGCAGTTCGGGGGGTTGGGAGACCCAGTACTTC.